This T cell receptor beta chain was retrieved from a study of blood T cell repertoires in COVID-19. The germline V gene has CDR1 KGHSH and CDR2 LQKENI. The CDR3 covers 16 residues. Between the trimmed V and J ends, which lost 3 bases and 7 bases, there was a span of 18 bases. Measured with immunoSEQ multiplex PCR; TCRdb has only the in-frame clones, and not every one. The sample lists roughly 150,000 clones; roughly 89% were seen once. The sequence derives from a human donor in a cohort sampled during active COVID-19. Sequenced input: peripheral blood. J is TRBJ1-4 and V is TRBV18; a weak D match, TRBD1 (5 bases). CDR3 in amino acids: CASSPERGRIGEKLFF. The CDR3 DNA sequence: TGTGCCAGCTCACCTGAAAGGGGCCGGATAGGTGAAAAACTGTTTTTT.